This is a list of T cell receptor beta chains from one sample in a study of T cell changes during pregnancy in multiple sclerosis. Sequencing was performed with immunoSEQ multiplex PCR; in TCRdb, only in-frame clones are kept and a portion is missing. The sample has 56,000 or so clones; 80% to 90% are singletons. Sample: CD4+ T cells from peripheral blood mononuclear cells, taken in the third trimester of pregnancy. Receptor source: a female donor with multiple sclerosis, enrolled in a pregnancy study. The CDR3 runs from the conserved cysteine through the conserved F or W. A D gene is named only where the DNA matches it firmly. The listing skips clone size in some rows; elsewhere it reads once, few, many or a size class.

CDR3aa	CDR3nt	abundance	v_gene	d_gene	len	j_gene
CASTGQGAVYTF	TGTGCCAGCACCGGACAGGGGGCTGTCTACACCTTC	NA	TRBV2	TRBD1	12	TRBJ1-2
CASRRDRAVETQYF	TGCGCCAGCAGACGGGACAGGGCGGTGGAGACCCAGTACTTC	NA	TRBV5-1	TRBD1	14	TRBJ2-5
CSAQQAHGYTF	TGCAGTGCTCAACAGGCGCACGGCTACACCTTC	NA	TRBV20-1	NA	11	TRBJ1-2
CASSQAGRPESNYGYTF	TGCGCCAGCAGCCAGGCGGGCAGGCCAGAATCTAACTATGGCTACACCTTC	NA	TRBV5-1	NA	17	TRBJ1-2
CARESGGRKTQYF	TGTGCCAGGGAGAGCGGGGGAAGGAAGACGCAGTATTTT	NA	TRBV21-1	NA	13	TRBJ2-3
CASSPRTGPWGGGANIQYF	TGCGCCAGCAGCCCAAGGACAGGCCCCTGGGGCGGGGGGGCGAACATTCAGTACTTC	NA	TRBV4-3	TRBD2	19	TRBJ2-4
CASRAGGQGSGYTF	TGTGCCAGCAGAGCGGGGGGACAGGGGTCTGGCTACACCTTC	NA	TRBV7-2	TRBD1	14	TRBJ1-2
CASSSQASSYNEQFF	TGTGCCAGCAGCTCCCAGGCCTCCTCCTACAATGAGCAGTTCTTC	NA	TRBV11-2	NA	15	TRBJ2-1
CASSLYGEAFF	TGTGCCAGCAGCTTGTACGGTGAAGCTTTCTTT	few	TRBV5-6	NA	11	TRBJ1-1
CASSEGGANYGYTF	TGTGCCAGCAGTGAAGGAGGAGCTAACTATGGCTACACCTTC	NA	TRBV6-1	NA	14	TRBJ1-2
CASSQAGGLPDTQYF	TGCGCCAGCAGCCAAGCAGGGGGCTTGCCAGATACGCAGTATTTT	NA	TRBV4-3	TRBD1	15	TRBJ2-3
CASSNTVLGNQPQHF	TGTGCCAGCAGCAACACAGTCCTGGGCAATCAGCCCCAGCATTTT	NA	TRBV2	NA	15	TRBJ1-5
CASSSSWSTEAFF	TGTGCCAGCTCATCCTCCTGGAGCACTGAAGCTTTCTTT	NA	TRBV18	NA	13	TRBJ1-1
CASGLEAFF	TGTGCTAGTGGTCTAGAAGCTTTCTTT	NA	TRBV12-5	NA	9	TRBJ1-1
CSVGLDRPNTEAFF	TGCAGCGTTGGGTTGGACAGACCGAACACTGAAGCTTTCTTT	NA	TRBV29-1	NA	14	TRBJ1-1
CSVERGNSGNTIYF	TGCAGCGTTGAGAGGGGGAACTCTGGAAACACCATATATTTT	once	TRBV29-1	NA	14	TRBJ1-3
CASSPTRFDRDEQFF	TGTGCCAGCAGCCCGACCCGATTCGACAGGGATGAGCAGTTCTTC	NA	TRBV7-9	TRBD1	15	TRBJ2-1
CASSQGSGFDEQFF	TGTGCCAGCAGCCAAGGAAGCGGGTTCGATGAGCAGTTCTTC	NA	TRBV4-2	NA	14	TRBJ2-1
CASSGATRRDYGYTF	TGTGCCAGCAGTGGGGCCACCCGACGTGACTATGGCTACACCTTC	NA	TRBV6-6	NA	15	TRBJ1-2
CASSNSGGSNYGYTF	TGCGCCAGCAGCAACTCAGGGGGTTCTAACTATGGCTACACCTTC	NA	TRBV5-1	TRBD1	15	TRBJ1-2
CASSPGLPSGNTIYF	TGTGCCAGCAGTCCTGGACTCCCCTCTGGAAACACCATATATTTT	NA	TRBV6-6	NA	15	TRBJ1-3
CASSPRPGVTEAFF	TGCGCCAGCAGCCCCCGGCCGGGGGTCACTGAAGCTTTCTTT	NA	TRBV5-1	NA	14	TRBJ1-1